These 8 T cell receptor beta chains were sequenced from one sample in a study of cytomegalovirus exposure and HLA in healthy donors. PCR amplification relied on 60 Vbeta primers (plus 13 Jbeta primers). Profiled with immunoSEQ multiplex PCR; TCRdb holds only in-frame clones, not every one. Here the sample spans more than 200,000 clones, around 79% being singletons. Sequencing was carried out using PBMCs. The source is a young man in good health and CMV-seronegative.

This chain connects TRBV30 to TRBJ1-1; 9 bases map to TRBD1. Germline-derived CDR1 and CDR2 are GTSNPN and SVGIG (reference sequence). V lost 3 bases to trimming and J lost 1 base; unmatched junction nucleotides: 3. The CDR3 has 14 residues. CDR3 nucleotide sequence: TGTGCCTGGAGGACAGGGGGGGGGAACACTGAAGCTTTCTTT. It yields the protein CAWRTGGGNTEAFF.

The rearrangement uses TRBV5-1 and TRBJ2-7, with 7 bases aligning to TRBD1. The length of the CDR3 is 15 residues. With 0 bases clipped from V and 6 bases from J, the junction kept 9 bases outside the gene matches. The germline gives CDR1 SGHRS, CDR2 YFSETQ. The CDR3 loop reads CASSLGTGDVLEQYF. CDR3 sequence (DNA): TGCGCCAGCAGCTTGGGAACAGGGGACGTCCTCGAGCAGTACTTC.

The chain links TRBV7-8 to TRBJ2-2; 7 bases are a match to TRBD2. The CDR3 runs 16 residues. With V trimmed by 2 bases and J by 1 base, 4 bases remained unmatched. Germline V CDR1 and CDR2: SGHVS, FQNEAQ. The DNA for the CDR3 is TGTGCCAGCAGCTTAAGGAGGGAGGGGAACACCGGGGAGCTGTTTTTT. It translates to CASSLRREGNTGELFF.

This clone appeared a single time. The V gene is TRBV7-2, the J gene TRBJ2-3, with 11 nucleotides matching TRBD2. Losses at the gene ends were 8 bases for V and 5 bases for J; bases not matched to a gene: 6. The CDR3 contains 14 residues. Germline V gene data show CDR1 as SGHTA and CDR2 as FQGNSA. The CDR3 DNA reads TGTGCCAGCTCCGGGACTAGCGGCCTAGATACGCAGTATTTT. Translating it yields CASSGTSGLDTQYF.

The chain employs TRBV11-3 and TRBJ2-5; D uncertain. Germline V CDR1 and CDR2: SGHNT, YENEEA. This CDR3 is built from 14 residues. Deletions cut 5 bases from V and 5 bases from J, with 15 bases between. The CDR3 reads CASSLMGLGETQYF. The CDR3 DNA reads TGTGCCAGCAGCCTAATGGGCCTTGGGGAGACCCAGTACTTC.

The chain recombines TRBV30 with TRBJ2-3; D is undetermined. The germline CDR1 and CDR2 sequences are GTSNPN and SVGIG (reference sequence). The CDR3 consists of 13 residues. V gave up 3 bases and J gave up 7 bases, with 14 bases separating them. The CDR3 is CAWRGVGTHTQYF. The CDR3 region has the DNA TGTGCCTGGAGGGGCGTTGGAACCCATACGCAGTATTTT.

This sequence joins TRBV7-9 and TRBJ1-2; 7 positions agree with TRBD1. This CDR3 is 18 amino acids long. Germline V gives CDR1 SEHNR, CDR2 FQNEAQ (reference sequence). With 0 bases clipped from V and 3 bases from J, the junction kept 13 bases outside the gene matches. This CDR3 is CASSLAGTESLVDYGYTF. As DNA, the CDR3 is TGTGCCAGCAGCTTAGCGGGGACAGAATCCCTAGTCGACTATGGCTACACCTTC.

V gene TRBV7-6 combines with J gene TRBJ1-2; TRBD1 aligns across 7 bases. The CDR3 contains 15 residues. Germline V gene lookup returns CDR1 SGHVS and CDR2 FNYEAQ. V was clipped by 5 bases and J by 6 bases; unmatched bases: 12. CDR3 residues: CASSNSVRGLDGYTF. CDR3 DNA: TGTGCCAGCAGCAATAGTGTAAGGGGGCTTGATGGCTACACCTTC.